What follows are 25 T cell receptor beta chains derived from one specimen sequenced in a study of T cells in Graves' hyperthyroidism and ophthalmopathy. Using RNA transcripts as the source, TCR beta CDR3 regions were amplified. The HTBI primer set drove a first-round RT-PCR of the TCR CDR3. TCRdb re-derived calls from the multiplex PCR reads in MiXCR, one entry per CDR3 protein. The sample records a few hundred thousand distinct CDR3 sequences, roughly 15% being singletons. The sequenced material came from blood. These receptors came from a woman aged 25 to 39 with Graves' ophthalmopathy.

This clonotype was observed at least ten times. The chain is built from TRBV7-9 and TRBJ2-7, with 10 bases aligning to TRBD1. This CDR3 is built from 14 residues. From germline, CDR1 is SEHNR and CDR2 FQNEAQ (reference sequence). V dropped 5 bases and J dropped 6; count of bases not matched to a gene: 7. The CDR3 region is CASSRPGTGAEQYF. CDR3 sequence (DNA): TGTGCCAGCAGCCGACCCGGGACAGGGGCCGAGCAGTACTTC.

This clonotype was seen repeatedly, ten times or more. This chain joins TRBV2 and TRBJ2-3, with D possibly TRBD1 on 5 matching bases. The CDR3 is 14 amino acids. Trimming stripped 1 base from V and 4 bases from J, with 9 bases between. The V gene's germline CDR1 is SNHLY and CDR2 FYNNEI. CDR3 in DNA: TGTGCCAGCAGTGAAGATCAGGGCCCAGATACGCAGTATTTT. Translated: CASSEDQGPDTQYF.

Ten or more counts support this clonotype. The genes are TRBV12-3 or TRBV12-4 and TRBJ2-2; maybe TRBD1 (6 bases). The CDR3 contains 14 residues. V was clipped by 5 bases and J by 6 bases, with 13 bases between them. The CDR3 protein is CASSNDRIAGELFF. CDR3 DNA: TGTGCCAGCAGTAATGACAGGATCGCCGGGGAGCTGTTTTTT.

Ten or more counts support this clonotype. This rearrangement joins TRBV20-1 to TRBJ2-5; 7 bases map to TRBD2. The CDR3 runs to 14 residues. V was pared by 3 bases and J by 2 bases, with 6 bases of the junction left unmatched. From germline, CDR1 is DFQATT and CDR2 SNEGSKA (reference sequence). CDR3 nucleotide sequence: TGCAGTGCTAGGTCTGGGGGGGAACAAGAGACCCAGTACTTC. Translation: CSARSGGEQETQYF.

At least ten counts were recorded for this clonotype. The chain uses TRBV2 and TRBJ1-4; maybe TRBD1 (6 bases). The CDR3 spans 17 residues. Trimming removed 6 bases at V and 2 bases at J, with 19 bases between. Germline loops: CDR1 SNHLY, CDR2 FYNNEI. The CDR3, as DNA: TGTGCCAGCAGCGGGTGGGGGCCAGTTTCGACTAATGAAAAACTGTTTTTT. Translating gives CASSGWGPVSTNEKLFF.

There are many counts of this clonotype. The chain employs TRBV20-1 and TRBJ2-5, with 15 positions matching TRBD2. In germline, CDR1 is DFQATT, CDR2 SNEGSKA (reference sequence). This CDR3 has 16 residues. The V gene end was trimmed by 8 bases and the J gene end by 4 bases; junction bases not matched to a gene: 11. CDR3 bases: TGCAGTACCAAAAGATGGACTAGCGGGGGGGCAGAGACCCAGTACTTC. Translation gives CSTKRWTSGGAETQYF.

This clonotype was counted many times. The chain combines TRBV28 with TRBJ2-7; D might be TRBD1 (6 bases). Germline CDR1 is MDHEN and CDR2 is SYDVKM. This CDR3 is 15 amino acids long. Trimming shortened V by 0 bases and J by 2 bases, and 11 bases separated the two germline ends. The CDR3 loop is CASSLWLGDTYEQYF. CDR3 sequence (DNA): TGTGCCAGCAGTTTATGGTTGGGGGACACCTACGAGCAGTACTTC.

This clonotype occurred many times. The rearrangement links TRBV6-5 to TRBJ1-6; TRBD1 is a possible D gene (5 bases). Germline CDR1 is MNHEY and CDR2 is SVGAGI. The CDR3 is 14 residues long. V was trimmed by 2 bases and J by 9 bases, leaving 11 bases between them. The CDR3 reads CASSYPSRGSPLHF. CDR3 bases: TGTGCCAGCAGTTACCCGAGTAGGGGTTCACCCCTCCACTTT.

This clonotype was detected ten times or more. The chain recombines TRBV29-1 with TRBJ2-1, with 12 bases identical to TRBD1. After removal of 5 bases from V and 7 bases from J, the junction contained 6 bases not matched to a gene. From germline, CDR1 is SQVTM and CDR2 ANQGSEA. The CDR3 has 14 amino acids. DNA of the CDR3: TGCAGCGTTAAACCGGGACAGGGGGCTAATGAGCAGTTCTTC. Translation gives CSVKPGQGANEQFF.

This clonotype was observed at least ten times. The V and J genes are TRBV6-1 and TRBJ2-2; 10 nucleotides agree with TRBD1. The ends lost 4 bases at V and 1 base at J; junction bases unmatched: 6. This CDR3 comprises 17 residues. Germline V gives CDR1 MNHNS, CDR2 SASEGT. CDR3 protein: CASSVDRGQQNTGELFF. In DNA, the CDR3 is TGTGCCAGCAGTGTTGACAGGGGGCAACAGAACACCGGGGAGCTGTTTTTT.

This clonotype was observed at least ten times. V gene TRBV9 combines with J gene TRBJ2-7, with D perhaps being TRBD1 or TRBD2 (6 bases each). Germline CDR1 reads SGDLS; CDR2 reads YYNGEE. The CDR3 contains 15 residues. V lost 0 bases and J 3 bases, leaving 13 bases between the germline ends. For the CDR3, the DNA is TGTGCCAGCAGCGTAGGGGGGCGCGGGGTCTACGAGCAGTACTTC. Its translation is CASSVGGRGVYEQYF.

There are a few counts of this clonotype. This chain joins TRBV10-2 and TRBJ1-2; D gene uncertain. This CDR3 has 13 amino acids. The V gene lost 0 bases and the J gene lost 6 bases, with 8 bases spanning the gap. Germline-derived CDR1 and CDR2 are WSHSY and SAAADI. The CDR3 DNA sequence: TGCGCCAGCAGTGAGTCGAGAGGGCATGGCTACACCTTC. Encoded protein: CASSESRGHGYTF.

This clonotype was counted at least ten times. The J gene is TRBJ1-5, the V gene TRBV12-5; D uncertain. Germline loops: CDR1 LGHNT, CDR2 FRNRAP. V lost 2 bases and J 3 bases, leaving 2 bases between the germline ends. The CDR3 runs to 12 residues. For the CDR3, the DNA is TGTGCTAGTGGTTTGTACAATCAGCCCCAGCATTTT. As protein: CASGLYNQPQHF.

This clonotype was counted many times. This chain joins TRBV7-9 and TRBJ1-4; D is undetermined. Trimming pared 2 bases from V and 0 bases from J, leaving 7 bases between. Germline CDR1 is SEHNR and CDR2 is FQNEAQ (reference sequence). This CDR3 spans 15 amino acids. The CDR3 region is CASSLWQPTNEKLFF. The CDR3 DNA follows: TGTGCCAGCAGCTTATGGCAGCCAACTAATGAAAAACTGTTTTTT.

This clonotype was found many times. V is TRBV20-1 and J is TRBJ1-5, with D perhaps TRBD1 (6 bases). Between the trimmed V and J ends, which lost 1 base and 7 bases, there was a span of 14 bases. The V gene's germline CDR1 is DFQATT and CDR2 SNEGSKA (reference sequence). CDR3 length: 14 residues. This CDR3 is CSARATGSRQPQHF. In nucleotides, the CDR3 is TGCAGTGCTAGAGCGACAGGAAGCAGACAGCCCCAGCATTTT.

This clonotype was counted at least ten times. This sequence joins TRBV13 and TRBJ2-7, with a tentative D call TRBD1 (5 bases). CDR3 size: 13 residues. The germline V gene encodes CDR1 PRHDT and CDR2 FYEKMQ (reference sequence). Trimming left V 7 bases short and J 6 bases short, with 16 bases between. This CDR3 reads CASKDSRAAEQYF. The CDR3 nucleotides are TGTGCCAGCAAAGACAGCCGAGCAGCCGAGCAGTACTTC.

In this sample, this clonotype turned up many times. The V call is TRBV28, the J call TRBJ2-7; the D is unclear. This CDR3 is built from 11 residues. From germline, CDR1 is MDHEN and CDR2 SYDVKM. Trimming took off 3 bases at V and 3 bases at J, with 3 bases between the two ends. The DNA of the CDR3 is TGTGCCAGCAGTTTTTTCTACGAGCAGTACTTC. It specifies CASSFFYEQYF.

The chain employs TRBV7-2 and TRBJ2-5; possible D gene TRBD2, 7 bases. The CDR3 sequence is 15 residues long. V was pared by 5 bases and J by 5 bases, with 18 bases between. CDR1 SGHTA and CDR2 FQGNSA come from the germline V gene. The CDR3 DNA is TGTGCCAGCAGCCCCGACGGGGGGCTCGGGGAGACCCAGTACTTC. Encoded protein: CASSPDGGLGETQYF.

With respect to this clonotype: Its ends do not fully match the called genes, so a read error is possible. This rearrangement joins TRBV10-3 to TRBJ2-7, with D tentatively TRBD1 (5 bases). The germline V gene encodes CDR1 ENHRY and CDR2 SYGVKD. The CDR3 runs 14 residues. In DNA, the CDR3 is TGTGGCATCAGTGACGGTTTGTCAGGGATCGAGCAGTACTTC. It encodes CGISDGLSGIEQYF.

To note about this clonotype: This may be a read error, as it is one base from a much larger clone. The CDR3 loop reads CASRTCGSGELFF. For the CDR3, the DNA is TGTGCCAGCAGGACTTGCGGGAGCGGGGAGCTGTTTTTT. The rearrangement links TRBV6-1 to TRBJ2-2; 7 bases line up with TRBD2. The CDR3 is 13 amino acids. V lost 6 bases and J lost 7; bases outside the gene matches: 5. Per the germline V gene, CDR1 is MNHNS and CDR2 is SASEGT.

This clonotype was found many times. The chain is built from TRBV12-3 or TRBV12-4 and TRBJ2-1; 14 bases align to TRBD2. This CDR3 contains 16 residues. V lost 4 bases to trimming and J lost 6 bases; unmatched junction nucleotides: 5. The CDR3, as DNA: TGTGCCAGCAGTTCCGGACTAGCGGGGGGCCCCAATGAGCAGTTCTTC. Translated: CASSSGLAGGPNEQFF.

Concerning this clonotype itself: This may be a read error: a much more frequent sequence differs by one nucleotide. The V and J genes are TRBV20-1 and TRBJ1-5, with a weak D call TRBD1 (5 bases). The V gene's germline CDR1 is DFQATT and CDR2 SNEGSKA (reference sequence). This CDR3 is 14 amino acids long. CDR3 protein: CSARDRQGWQPQDF. CDR3 DNA sequence: TGCAGTGCTAGAGATCGCCAGGGCTGGCAGCCCCAGGATTTT.

The chain uses TRBV12-3 or TRBV12-4 and TRBJ1-3, with D perhaps TRBD1 (5 bases). Trimming left V 4 bases short and J 0 bases short, with 10 bases between. The CDR3 has 15 amino acids. DNA of the CDR3: TGTGCCAGCAGTTCGCGGGGCAGCTCTGGAAACACCATATATTTT. It yields the protein CASSSRGSSGNTIYF.

This clonotype was picked up many times. Mismatch with germline at one junction end may stem from a read error. The rearrangement uses TRBV7-7 and TRBJ2-1; D unclear. CDR1 is SSHAT and CDR2 is FNYEAQ in the germline V gene (reference sequence). The CDR3 contains 13 residues. Here the CDR3 DNA reads TGTGCTAGCAGCTTGGGTTCCTCGAATGAGCAGTTCTTC. Encoded protein: CASSLGSSNEQFF.

As concerns this clonotype: This may be a read error, as it is one base from a much larger clone. The genes are TRBV2 and TRBJ1-2, with 8 bases lining up with TRBD1. This CDR3 spans 13 amino acids. With 10 bases clipped from V and 3 bases from J, the junction kept 7 bases outside the gene matches. The germline V gene has CDR1 SNHLY and CDR2 FYNNEI. This CDR3 is CAIRTGTDYGYTF. CDR3 DNA sequence: TGTGCCATACGGACAGGGACAGACTATGGCTACACCTTC.